This TCR beta chain is drawn from a study of blood T cell repertoires in COVID-19. Study as a whole: The study drew acute and convalescent COVID-19 samples from the United States, Italy and Spain.

Repertoires were generated with immunoSEQ multiplex PCR, while TCRdb's copy carries only in-frame clones and drops some. The table records 140,000 to 150,000 clones, about 85% of them present only once. The germline gives CDR1 SNHLY, CDR2 FYNNEI. This CDR3 contains 12 residues. Trimming cost V 6 bases and J 3 bases, with 9 bases left between them. This rearrangement joins TRBV2 to TRBJ2-7; D is possibly TRBD2 (6 bases). Sequences were obtained from peripheral blood. This receptor was obtained from a human donor with COVID-19, enrolled during active disease. The donor label of this sample is uncertain. The DNA for the CDR3 is TGTGCCAGCAGCCGACTAGTCTACGAGCAGTACTTC. Translation gives CASSRLVYEQYF.